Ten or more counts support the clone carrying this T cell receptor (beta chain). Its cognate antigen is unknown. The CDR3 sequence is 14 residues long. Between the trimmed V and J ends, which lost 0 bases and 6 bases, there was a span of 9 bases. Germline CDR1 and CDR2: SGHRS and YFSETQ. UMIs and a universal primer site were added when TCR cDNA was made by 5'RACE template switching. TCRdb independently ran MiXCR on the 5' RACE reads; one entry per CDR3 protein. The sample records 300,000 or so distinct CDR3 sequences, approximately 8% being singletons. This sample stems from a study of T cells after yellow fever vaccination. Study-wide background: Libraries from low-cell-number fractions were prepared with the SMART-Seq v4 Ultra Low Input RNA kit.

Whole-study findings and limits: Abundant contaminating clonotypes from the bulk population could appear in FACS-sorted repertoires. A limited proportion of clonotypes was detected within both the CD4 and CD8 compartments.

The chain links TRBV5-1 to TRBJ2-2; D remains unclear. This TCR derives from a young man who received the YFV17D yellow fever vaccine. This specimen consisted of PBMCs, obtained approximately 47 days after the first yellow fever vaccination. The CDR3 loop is CASSLDPTSGELFF. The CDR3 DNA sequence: TGCGCCAGCAGCTTGGACCCAACTTCCGGGGAGCTGTTTTTT.